This TCR beta chain was captured in a study of OX40 agonist ivuxolimab in advanced cancers. Background on the study: Prior therapy, whether anti-PD-1, anti-PD-L1 or anti-CTLA-4, was allowed, and roughly 44% had some.

The CDR3 is 11 residues long. The germline CDR1 and CDR2 sequences are SGHRS and YFSETQ. V was shortened by 0 bases and J by 5 bases, with 2 bases between the two germline ends. Method: immunoSEQ multiplex PCR; TCRdb's copy keeps in-frame clones and lacks some. The profile shows some 96,000 clones, roughly 90% of them singletons. The receptor was isolated from an adult with an advanced solid tumor such as melanoma, head and neck, liver or kidney cancer. Material: CD4+ or CD8+ T cells sorted from blood, obtained in a trial of the OX40 agonist ivuxolimab. The chain has TRBV5-1 and TRBJ2-5; D gene unclear. In DNA form, the CDR3 reads TGCGCCAGCAGCTTGGCTGAGACCCAGTACTTC. Amino acid sequence: CASSLAETQYF.